Below, 31 T cell receptor beta chains from the same sample are listed, as sequenced in a study of human T cells and chemical hapten exposure. MiXCR, applied by TCRdb to the RACE reads, yields one record per CDR3 protein. The profile shows tens of thousands of distinct CDR3 sequences, roughly a tenth of them singletons. Time point reported: patch test 1, 2 weeks after DPC sensitization. Treatment noted: therapeutic diphenylcyclopropenone sensitization with weekly scalp DPC. The input for sequencing was whole blood, taken in connection with sensitization to the hapten diphenylcyclopropenone (DPC). The origin of the receptors is a woman aged 40-49 years with alopecia areata. Some clones in this sample may be carry-over from other donors' samples.

The gene calls are TRBV7-8 and TRBJ1-4; D uncertain. The V end lost 3 bases, the J end lost 5 bases, and 7 bases lay between the germline ends. CDR1 is SGHVS, CDR2 FQNEAQ, per germline. The CDR3 is made up of 13 amino acids. The CDR3 loop reads CASSLGENEKLFF. The CDR3 nucleotides read TGTGCCAGCAGCTTGGGCGAAAATGAAAAACTGTTTTTT.

This clonotype was recorded at least ten times. This rearrangement joins TRBV18 to TRBJ2-2; TRBD1 matches 8 bases. Looked up from germline, CDR1 is KGHSH and CDR2 is LQKENI. V shed 1 base, J shed 1 base, and the junction held 2 bases outside the gene matches. There are 16 residues in the CDR3. CDR3 in amino acids: CASSPQGTGNTGELFF. The DNA for the CDR3 is TGTGCCAGCTCACCACAGGGGACAGGGAACACCGGGGAGCTGTTTTTT. Drawing the rest from reference TRBV18 and TRBJ2-2, the complete variable domain is NAGVMQNPRHLVRRRGQEARLRCSPMKGHSHVYWYRQLPEEGLKFMVYLQKENIIDESGMPKERFSAEFPKEGPSILRIQQVVRGDSAAYFCASSPQGTGNTGELFFGEGSRLTVL.

This clonotype appeared many times. The genes are TRBV4-1 and TRBJ2-3; 10 bases line up with TRBD2. Germline trimming cut 4 bases from V and 5 bases from J; bases unmatched to any gene: 9. The CDR3 runs 16 residues. Germline V gene sequence: CDR1 MGHRA, CDR2 YSYEKL. CDR3 in amino acids: CASSPSASGGGDTQYF. CDR3 sequence (DNA): TGCGCCAGCAGCCCCTCGGCTAGCGGGGGTGGAGATACGCAGTATTTT.

The chain employs TRBV4-1 and TRBJ1-1; TRBD1 agrees at 7 bases. The CDR3 totals 16 residues. Trimming took 1 base from V and 2 from J; bases not matched to a gene: 7. The germline CDR1 and CDR2 sequences are MGHRA and YSYEKL. CDR3 residues: CASSQGQGVRNTEAFF. The CDR3 DNA sequence: TGCGCCAGCAGCCAAGGACAGGGCGTACGAAACACTGAAGCTTTCTTT.

This clonotype came up many times. The V and J genes are TRBV14 and TRBJ1-2, with a possible D match to TRBD1 (5 bases). V lost 0 bases, J lost 4 bases, and 18 bases lay in between. The CDR3 spans 17 residues. Germline CDR1 SGHDN, CDR2 FVKESK. CDR3 sequence: CASSQDLRPGQSYGYTF. Written as DNA, the CDR3 is TGTGCCAGCAGCCAAGACCTTCGACCGGGGCAGTCCTATGGCTACACCTTC.

This clonotype was counted ten times or more. This rearrangement joins TRBV9 to TRBJ2-1, with D perhaps TRBD2 (5 bases). The CDR3 covers 13 residues. Germline assignment: CDR1 SGDLS and CDR2 YYNGEE. The ends were cut back, 0 bases at V and 10 bases at J, with 11 bases in the middle. In DNA, the CDR3 is TGTGCCAGCAGCGTAGCGGCCGGGAAGGAGCAGTTCTTC. Its translation is CASSVAAGKEQFF.

The rearrangement joins TRBV12-3 or TRBV12-4 to TRBJ2-7; TRBD1 matches at 12 bases. After removal of 5 bases from V and 6 bases from J, the junction contained 20 bases not matched to a gene. The CDR3 loop spans 19 amino acids. The CDR3 region is CASSPRPGQGARLVCEQYF. CDR3 nucleotide sequence: TGTGCCAGCAGTCCTAGACCGGGACAGGGGGCGCGTCTAGTCTGCGAGCAGTACTTC.

This clonotype appeared once. One base away lies a much larger clone, so this may be a sequencing read error. The V and J genes are TRBV14 and TRBJ2-2, with 9 bases fitting TRBD2. There are 16 residues in the CDR3. CDR1 SGHDN and CDR2 FVKESK come from the germline V gene. V lost 2 bases, J lost 9 bases, and 10 bases stayed unmatched. The DNA of the CDR3 is TGTGCCAGCAGCCAACCGGGACTAGCCCAGACCTGGGAGCTGTTTTTT. It specifies CASSQPGLAQTWELFF.

This clonotype was picked up a small number of times. The chain carries TRBV7-9 and TRBJ1-3; D is unclear. Trimming took off 6 bases at V and 0 bases at J, with 15 bases between the two ends. Germline values: CDR1 SEHNR, CDR2 FQNEAQ (reference sequence). This CDR3 has 16 amino acids. CDR3 amino acids: CASRIGGNPSGNTIYF. In DNA form, the CDR3 reads TGTGCCAGCAGAATCGGAGGGAACCCCTCTGGAAACACCATATATTTT. The whole variable domain, remainder taken from reference TRBV7-9 and TRBJ1-3, is DTGVSQNPRHKITKRGQNVTFRCDPISEHNRLYWYRQTLGQGPEFLTYFQNEAQLEKSRLLSDRFSAERPKGSFSTLEIQRTEQGDSAMYLCASRIGGNPSGNTIYFGEGSWLTVV.

This clonotype has at least ten counts. The chain is built from TRBV6-2 or TRBV6-3 and TRBJ2-2; possibly TRBD1 for D (7 bases). Germline V lookup: CDR1 MNHEY, CDR2 SVGEGT. This CDR3 is built from 16 residues. V lost 5 bases to trimming and J lost 3 bases, with 16 bases between them. In DNA, the CDR3 is TGTGCCAGCAGTCAGGGGGGTCAGCGTCACACCGGGGAGCTGTTTTTT. It specifies CASSQGGQRHTGELFF.

The V call is TRBV21-1, the J call TRBJ2-7; the table's TRBD1 call for D was not verified on the DNA. TRBV21-1 is noted as a pseudogene. The CDR3 covers 17 residues. CDR3 sequence (DNA): TGTGCCAGCACCAAACCGATTCAGGGTTCGAATACCTACGAGCAGTACTTC. Translation: CASTKPIQGSNTYEQYF.

This chain links TRBV9 with TRBJ2-5, with D uncertain. Germline V gives CDR1 SGDLS, CDR2 YYNGEE. The V gene lost 0 bases and the J gene lost 0 bases, with 6 bases spanning the gap. The CDR3 runs 14 residues. The CDR3 sequence is CASSVGLNQETQYF. Written as DNA, the CDR3 is TGTGCCAGCAGCGTAGGACTGAACCAAGAGACCCAGTACTTC.

This clonotype was counted only a few times. This chain uses TRBV10-2 with TRBJ2-2; 10 bases fit TRBD2. The length of the CDR3 is 15 residues. From germline, CDR1 is WSHSY and CDR2 SAAADI. J gave up 5 bases and V 8 bases, and 8 bases lay outside the gene matches. In DNA, the CDR3 is TGCGCCAGCGGGCTAGCGGGGGCTGGGACCGGGGAGCTGTTTTTT. The encoded protein is CASGLAGAGTGELFF.

This clonotype has at least ten counts. The rearrangement links TRBV7-6 to TRBJ2-2; 9 bases agree with TRBD1. The CDR3 spans 15 residues. Germline loops: CDR1 SGHVS, CDR2 FNYEAQ. J gave up 7 bases and V 1 base, and 4 bases lay outside the gene matches. The CDR3 DNA reads TGTGCCAGCAGCTTAGAAGGACAGGGGTTCGGGGAGCTGTTTTTT. Translation gives CASSLEGQGFGELFF.

At least ten counts were recorded for this clonotype. V gene TRBV13 combines with J gene TRBJ1-2; D gene ambiguous. This CDR3 region has 14 residues. V was cut by 3 bases and J by 6 bases, with 14 bases left in between. Germline V CDR1 and CDR2: PRHDT, FYEKMQ (reference sequence). The CDR3 loop reads CASSFLMQDHGYTF. CDR3 coding DNA: TGTGCCAGCAGCTTCTTAATGCAGGACCATGGCTACACCTTC. The full variable domain, with the rest looked up from reference TRBV13 and TRBJ1-2, is AAGVIQSPRHLIKEKRETATLKCYPIPRHDTVYWYQQGPGQDPQFLISFYEKMQSDKGSIPDRFSAQQFSDYHSELNMSSLELGDSALYFCASSFLMQDHGYTFGSGTRLTVV.

The V call is TRBV30, the J call TRBJ1-6, with D uncertain. V lost 4 bases to trimming and J lost 5 bases, with 9 bases between them. The CDR3 consists of 13 residues. Germline-derived CDR1 and CDR2 are GTSNPN and SVGIG (reference sequence). The CDR3 DNA follows: TGTGCCTGGACCCCCGACCATAATTCACCCCTCCACTTT. This sequence encodes CAWTPDHNSPLHF.

In its sample, this clonotype was seen many times. The chain links TRBV28 to TRBJ2-2; D is unresolved. V lost 5 bases and J 4 bases, leaving 14 bases between the germline ends. The V gene's germline CDR1 is MDHEN and CDR2 SYDVKM. This CDR3 has 15 amino acids. CDR3 nucleotide sequence: TGTGCCAGCAGTCTACTGGGGTGGGCCACCGGGGAGCTGTTTTTT. This codes for CASSLLGWATGELFF.

V gene TRBV10-3 combines with J gene TRBJ1-5; 8 bases are a match to TRBD1. CDR1 and CDR2 (germline): ENHRY, SYGVKD. CDR3 length equals 14 residues. After removal of 6 bases from V and 1 base from J, the junction contained 2 bases not matched to a gene. For the CDR3, the DNA is TGTGCCATCAGGCAGGGGGCAAGCAATCAGCCCCAGCATTTT. Protein: CAIRQGASNQPQHF.

The rearrangement uses TRBV11-2 and TRBJ1-4, with 7 bases identical to TRBD1. This CDR3 is built from 14 residues. CDR1 and CDR2 (germline): SGHAT, FQNNGV. The V gene end was trimmed by 2 bases and the J gene end by 8 bases; junction bases not matched to a gene: 5. This CDR3 reads CASSLYRGGEKLFF. CDR3 DNA: TGTGCCAGCAGCTTATACAGGGGAGGCGAAAAACTGTTTTTT.

This clonotype was seen a handful of times. V gene TRBV4-1 combines with J gene TRBJ1-4, with D uncertain. Germline CDR1 MGHRA, CDR2 YSYEKL. The CDR3 runs to 18 residues. Trimming left V 2 bases short and J 0 bases short, with 16 bases between. The CDR3: CASSQRGLNQATNEKLFF. In DNA, the CDR3 is TGCGCCAGCAGCCAACGTGGCCTCAATCAGGCAACTAATGAAAAACTGTTTTTT.

This clonotype was picked up a small number of times. V is TRBV6-4 and J is TRBJ2-6, with D perhaps being TRBD1 or TRBD2 (6 bases each). Trimming took 6 bases from V and 0 from J, leaving 12 bases between them. Per germline, CDR1 MRHNA and CDR2 SNTAGT. The CDR3 runs 16 residues. The CDR3 protein is CASSPGASSGANVLTF. As DNA, the CDR3 is TGTGCCAGCAGCCCGGGGGCCTCCTCTGGGGCCAACGTCCTGACTTTC.

The sample holds many counts of this clonotype. This rearrangement joins TRBV7-9 to TRBJ2-2; D is unresolved. The V end was cut by 4 bases, the J end by 4 bases, with 13 bases between. Germline CDR1 and CDR2: SEHNR and FQNEAQ (reference sequence). This CDR3 is built from 15 residues. The CDR3 region is CASSSPPGGTGELFF. The DNA of the CDR3 is TGTGCCAGCAGCTCTCCCCCCGGTGGCACCGGGGAGCTGTTTTTT.

This chain uses TRBV20-1 with TRBJ1-6; no definite D call. The germline CDR1 and CDR2 sequences are DFQATT and SNEGSKA (reference sequence). The CDR3 is 13 residues long. Trimming pared 0 bases from V and 4 bases from J, leaving 4 bases between. CDR3 in DNA: TGCAGTGCTAGAGAAGGTTATAATTCACCCCTCCACTTT. Translated: CSAREGYNSPLHF.

Regarding this clonotype: A clone one base away is much larger, so this may be a read error. The chain carries TRBV28 and TRBJ1-6; tentative D call: TRBD1 (5 bases). The V end lost 2 bases, the J end lost 11 bases, and 13 bases lay between the germline ends. Germline CDR1 is MDHEN and CDR2 is SYDVKM. The CDR3 has 14 amino acids. The CDR3 DNA follows: TGTGCCAGCAGTTTACGGCAGGGTGCTACACCCCTCCACTTT. Its protein product is CASSLRQGATPLHF.

The table lists this clonotype with many counts. The chain carries TRBV5-5 and TRBJ2-7; D is perhaps TRBD1 (5 bases). V was trimmed by 4 bases and J by 2 bases, leaving 13 bases between them. This CDR3 is built from 14 residues. Germline lookup yields CDR1 SGHKS and CDR2 YYEKEE (reference sequence). The CDR3 DNA follows: TGTGCCAGCAGCAGATCAGGGCAGGCCTACGAGCAGTACTTC. It is translated as CASSRSGQAYEQYF.

The rearrangement uses TRBV7-8 and TRBJ1-2, with D maybe TRBD1 (6 bases). Germline lookup yields CDR1 SGHVS and CDR2 FQNEAQ. The V end was cut by 5 bases, the J end by 8 bases, with 15 bases between. The CDR3 consists of 13 residues. CDR3 in DNA: TGTGCCAGCAGCCAGGGGACACCGGGGGGCTACACCTTC. Protein: CASSQGTPGGYTF. The full variable domain, with the rest looked up from reference TRBV7-8 and TRBJ1-2, is GAGVSQSPRYKVAKRGQDVALRCDPISGHVSLFWYQQALGQGPEFLTYFQNEAQLDKSGLPSDRFFAERPEGSVSTLKIQRTQQEDSAVYLCASSQGTPGGYTFGSGTRLTVV.

This clonotype was seen many times. The V call is TRBV5-1, the J call TRBJ2-6; D may be TRBD2 (6 bases). This CDR3 has 18 amino acids. Trimming removed 4 bases from V and 0 bases from J, with 17 bases in between. CDR1 is SGHRS and CDR2 is YFSETQ in the germline V gene. The CDR3, as DNA: TGCGCCAGCAGCCCCTGGGCGGGGACCTCCTCTGGGGCCAACGTCCTGACTTTC. Protein sequence: CASSPWAGTSSGANVLTF.

At least ten counts were recorded for this clonotype. The J gene is TRBJ2-1, the V gene TRBV3-1, with D maybe TRBD1 (5 bases). Looked up from germline, CDR1 is LGHDT and CDR2 is YNNKEL (reference sequence). Deletions cut 0 bases from V and 10 bases from J, with 10 bases between. CDR3 length: 13 amino acids. CDR3 in amino acids: CASSQEGGHEQFF. The CDR3 DNA sequence: TGTGCCAGCAGCCAAGAAGGTGGACACGAGCAGTTCTTC.

In its sample, this clonotype was seen a few times. This chain links TRBV11-3 with TRBJ2-7; TRBD2 might be the D (6 bases). The CDR3 consists of 15 residues. Trimming left V 3 bases short and J 2 bases short, with 14 bases between. The germline V gene has CDR1 SGHNT and CDR2 YENEEA. The CDR3 DNA follows: TGTGCCAGCAGCTTCGGGACTTCTACAGCCTACGAGCAGTACTTC. Translating gives CASSFGTSTAYEQYF.

This clonotype was detected ten times or more. The V call is TRBV4-1, the J call TRBJ2-3; D is undetermined. The CDR3 has 15 residues. Trimming took off 1 base at V and 0 bases at J, with 8 bases between the two ends. Per the germline V gene, CDR1 is MGHRA and CDR2 is YSYEKL. The CDR3 loop reads CASSQVGISTDTQYF. CDR3 in DNA: TGCGCCAGCAGCCAAGTAGGGATTAGCACAGATACGCAGTATTTT.

The chain uses TRBV5-4 and TRBJ1-5; no clear D. CDR3 length: 16 amino acids. Germline V gene lookup returns CDR1 SGHNT and CDR2 YYREEE (reference sequence). Trimming pared 0 bases from V and 1 base from J, leaving 11 bases between. The CDR3 bases are TGTGCCAGCAGCTTGGGTCCCCGCTCCAGCAATCAGCCCCAGCATTTT. Amino acids: CASSLGPRSSNQPQHF.